One and the same sample provided the 20 T cell receptor beta chains below, sequenced in a study of OX40 agonist ivuxolimab in advanced cancers. Data came from immunoSEQ multiplex PCR; TCRdb stores just in-frame clones and leaves some out. The sample lists 60,000 to 65,000 clones; more than 85% were seen once. The specimen was CD4+ or CD8+ T cells sorted from blood, collected in a trial of the OX40 agonist ivuxolimab. All receptors derive from an adult with an advanced solid tumor such as melanoma, head and neck, liver or kidney cancer.

The CDR3: CASSERSHGYTF. CDR3 sequence (DNA): TGTGCCAGCAGTGAACGGAGCCATGGCTACACCTTC. The rearrangement joins TRBV6-5 to TRBJ1-2; D is undetermined. V lost 5 bases and J lost 6, with 10 bases in between. Germline V CDR1 and CDR2: MNHEY, SVGAGI. This CDR3 is 12 amino acids long.

This clone was counted once. The chain carries TRBV11-3 and TRBJ2-1; TRBD2 matches 10 bases. The germline gives CDR1 SGHNT, CDR2 YENEEA. V shed 5 bases, J shed 7 bases, and the junction held 8 bases outside the gene matches. The CDR3 totals 15 residues. CDR3 residues: CASSESSGSGNEQFF. In DNA form, the CDR3 reads TGTGCCAGCAGCGAGTCTAGCGGGAGCGGGAATGAGCAGTTCTTC.

V is TRBV5-4 and J is TRBJ2-1, with 10 bases matching TRBD2. The CDR3 is made up of 16 amino acids. V lost 4 bases and J lost 2; bases outside the gene matches: 6. Germline CDR1 and CDR2: SGHNT and YYREEE (reference sequence). This CDR3 is CASSQKAGGPYNEQFF. The CDR3 DNA reads as TGTGCCAGCAGCCAGAAAGCGGGAGGGCCCTACAATGAGCAGTTCTTC.

The rearrangement joins TRBV7-9 to TRBJ2-7; 8 bases are shared with TRBD1. Trimming at V came to 5 bases and at J to 3 bases, leaving 6 bases not matched to a gene. CDR1 is SEHNR, CDR2 FQNEAQ, per germline (reference sequence). This CDR3 has 14 residues. This chain's CDR3 is CASSQTGQGYEQYF. CDR3 DNA sequence: TGTGCCAGCAGCCAAACCGGACAGGGCTACGAGCAGTACTTC.

This chain links TRBV2 with TRBJ2-3; D may be TRBD1 or TRBD2 (5 bases each). The V end lost 6 bases, the J end lost 5 bases, and 15 bases lay between the germline ends. In germline, CDR1 is SNHLY, CDR2 FYNNEI. The CDR3 is 14 amino acids. As DNA, the CDR3 is TGTGCCAGCAGCCGGGACGGAGTTAGAGATACGCAGTATTTT. Its translation: CASSRDGVRDTQYF.

The chain couples TRBV6-5 to TRBJ2-7; weak D call: TRBD2 (6 bases). V shed 6 bases and J shed 1 base, with 16 bases lying between them. The germline V gene encodes CDR1 MNHEY and CDR2 SVGAGI. CDR3 size: 15 residues. CDR3 nucleotides: TGTGCCAGCAGCCGCGGGACGGCCCTTTCCTACGAGCAGTACTTC. This encodes CASSRGTALSYEQYF.

The chain links TRBV6-5 to TRBJ1-1, with D unclear. The CDR3 spans 15 residues. Germline V gives CDR1 MNHEY, CDR2 SVGAGI. V shed 0 bases and J shed 0 bases, with 8 bases lying between them. CDR3 protein: CASSYSPHMNTEAFF. The CDR3 DNA follows: TGTGCCAGCAGTTACTCCCCACACATGAACACTGAAGCTTTCTTT.

The CDR3 here is CASRDNTDTQYF. The CDR3 region has the DNA TGTGCCAGCAGGGACAACACAGATACGCAGTATTTT. The chain is built from TRBV11-3 and TRBJ2-3, with D possibly matching TRBD1 (5 bases). This CDR3 region has 12 residues. Trimming took 6 bases from V and 2 from J, leaving 6 bases between them. Germline values: CDR1 SGHNT, CDR2 YENEEA.

The V call is TRBV6-5, the J call TRBJ1-3, with D maybe TRBD1 (6 bases). The V end was cut by 5 bases, the J end by 0 bases, with 11 bases between. The germline V gene encodes CDR1 MNHEY and CDR2 SVGAGI. The CDR3 totals 15 residues. DNA for the CDR3: TGTGCCAGCAGTAGGGGGTTTAGCTCTGGAAACACCATATATTTT. It codes for CASSRGFSSGNTIYF.

The rearrangement joins TRBV6-5 to TRBJ1-5; D is ambiguous. The V end was cut by 5 bases, the J end by 0 bases, with 8 bases between. Germline lookup yields CDR1 MNHEY and CDR2 SVGAGI. The length of the CDR3 is 14 residues. The CDR3 nucleotides read TGTGCCAGCAGTGGGAGAAATAGCAATCAGCCCCAGCATTTT. Encoded protein: CASSGRNSNQPQHF.

This sequence joins TRBV5-4 and TRBJ2-5, with D possibly being TRBD2 (5 bases). Germline lookup yields CDR1 SGHNT and CDR2 YYREEE (reference sequence). CDR3 length: 14 amino acids. V lost 3 bases, J lost 2 bases, and 11 bases lay in between. This CDR3 is CASSSRTPQETQYF. CDR3 DNA: TGTGCCAGCAGCTCAAGGACTCCTCAAGAGACCCAGTACTTC.

A single count supports this clone. CDR3 DNA sequence: TGTGCCAGCAGCCAACCGGCGACAGGGGTGGGTTCACCCCTCCACTTT. Amino acids: CASSQPATGVGSPLHF. The V and J genes are TRBV13 and TRBJ1-6, with TRBD1 matching 8 bases. After removal of 5 bases from V and 9 bases from J, the junction contained 12 bases not matched to a gene. The CDR3 covers 16 residues. Germline V gene sequence: CDR1 PRHDT, CDR2 FYEKMQ (reference sequence).

This rearrangement joins TRBV5-4 to TRBJ1-4; D call uncertain. The CDR3 runs to 13 residues. V lost 0 bases and J 10 bases, leaving 10 bases between the germline ends. Germline values: CDR1 SGHNT, CDR2 YYREEE (reference sequence). CDR3 residues: CASSLDPAAKLFF. In DNA form, the CDR3 reads TGTGCCAGCAGCTTGGATCCAGCCGCAAAACTGTTTTTT.

The chain couples TRBV4-2 to TRBJ1-4; 8 bases agree with TRBD1. CDR3 size: 17 residues. Germline assignment: CDR1 LGHNA and CDR2 YNFKEQ. The ends lost 0 bases at V and 5 bases at J; junction bases unmatched: 8. The CDR3 DNA reads as TGTGCCAGCAGCCAAGATCTTGGAACAGGGGGAAATGAAAAACTGTTTTTT. This sequence encodes CASSQDLGTGGNEKLFF.

V and J are TRBV5-4 and TRBJ2-1; D unresolved. Trimming cost V 4 bases and J 0 bases, with 11 bases left between them. The CDR3 is 15 amino acids. In germline, CDR1 is SGHNT, CDR2 YYREEE (reference sequence). The CDR3 spells CASSPELSSYNEQFF. Here the CDR3 DNA reads TGTGCCAGCAGCCCGGAGCTGAGCTCCTACAATGAGCAGTTCTTC. The variable domain in full, completed from reference TRBV5-4 and TRBJ2-1, reads ETGVTQSPTHLIKTRGQQVTLRCSSQSGHNTVSWYQQALGQGPQFIFQYYREEENGRGNFPPRFSGLQFPNYSSELNVNALELDDSALYLCASSPELSSYNEQFFGPGTRLTVL.

The gene calls are TRBV7-9 and TRBJ2-1; 7 bases are shared with TRBD2. Per germline, CDR1 SEHNR and CDR2 FQNEAQ (reference sequence). V trimming: 3 bases; J trimming: 7 bases; junction bases outside the gene matches: 9. This CDR3 region has 15 residues. CDR3 coding DNA: TGTGCCAGCAGCTTGGGGGGGTTCCCCGATAATGAGCAGTTCTTC. Translated: CASSLGGFPDNEQFF.

V and J are TRBV6-5 and TRBJ2-5, with no clear D. The CDR3 totals 14 residues. In germline, CDR1 is MNHEY, CDR2 SVGAGI. The V and J ends lost 6 bases and 1 base respectively, with 12 bases between them. CDR3 amino acids: CASRQGQLQETQYF. CDR3 coding DNA: TGTGCCAGCAGGCAAGGGCAGCTCCAAGAGACCCAGTACTTC.

This clone was recorded only once. The rearrangement uses TRBV19 and TRBJ1-1; D call uncertain. The CDR3 contains 13 residues. V lost 4 bases and J lost 3, with 9 bases in between. Germline assignment: CDR1 LNHDA and CDR2 SQIVND (reference sequence). In DNA, the CDR3 is TGTGCCAGTAGTAACCCTTGGGACACTGAAGCTTTCTTT. Residues: CASSNPWDTEAFF. Complete variable domain (other parts from reference TRBV19 and TRBJ1-1): DGGITQSPKYLFRKEGQNVTLSCEQNLNHDAMYWYRQDPGQGLRLIYYSQIVNDFQKGDIAEGYSVSREKKESFPLTVTSAQKNPTAFYLCASSNPWDTEAFFGQGTRLTVV.

The chain combines TRBV6-1 with TRBJ1-2, with D possibly being TRBD1 (6 bases). This CDR3 is 14 amino acids long. V was shortened by 8 bases and J by 4 bases, with 17 bases between the two germline ends. CDR1 MNHNS and CDR2 SASEGT come from the germline V gene. CDR3 nucleotides: TGTGCCAGCTCCCCGGACCGGGACATCTATGGCTACACCTTC. Translating gives CASSPDRDIYGYTF.

The J gene is TRBJ2-7, the V gene TRBV6-1, with TRBD1 as a possible D gene (6 bases). The CDR3 loop spans 11 amino acids. Per the germline V gene, CDR1 is MNHNS and CDR2 is SASEGT. Trimming stripped 5 bases from V and 5 bases from J, with 7 bases between. The CDR3, as DNA: TGTGCCAGCAGTAACAGGGACGAGCAGTACTTC. It codes for CASSNRDEQYF.